A single sample gave rise to the 25 T cell receptor beta chains below, sequenced in a study of blood T cell repertoires in COVID-19. Method: immunoSEQ multiplex PCR; TCRdb's copy keeps in-frame clones and lacks some. The sample lists more than 400,000 clones; 80% to 90% were seen once. Sequences were obtained from peripheral blood. The receptors stem from a human donor in a cohort sampled during active COVID-19.

The V and J genes are TRBV7-9 and TRBJ1-1, with a tentative D call TRBD1 (5 bases). The germline CDR1 and CDR2 sequences are SEHNR and FQNEAQ (reference sequence). The V end lost 2 bases, the J end lost 3 bases, and 10 bases lay between the germline ends. The CDR3 length is 14 residues. The DNA of the CDR3 is TGTGCCAGCAGCTTACGAACACAGGACACTGAAGCTTTCTTT. Its translation is CASSLRTQDTEAFF.

The rearrangement links TRBV4-2 to TRBJ2-2; weak D call: TRBD1 (5 bases). The CDR3 contains 16 residues. The germline CDR1 and CDR2 sequences are LGHNA and YNFKEQ. The ends were cut back, 0 bases at V and 13 bases at J, with 21 bases in the middle. The CDR3 DNA is TGTGCCAGCAGCCAAGATATACCCCGGCTACCGACAGCGCTGTTTTTT. Its protein product is CASSQDIPRLPTALFF.

This clone was found once. The V and J genes are TRBV7-2 and TRBJ1-5, with D perhaps matching TRBD1 (6 bases). This CDR3 is built from 13 residues. V dropped 4 bases and J dropped 6 bases, with 10 bases sitting between them. The germline CDR1 and CDR2 sequences are SGHTA and FQGNSA. CDR3 amino acids: CASSSTRGQPQHF. The CDR3, as DNA: TGTGCCAGCAGCTCTACCAGGGGTCAGCCCCAGCATTTT.

The chain carries TRBV25-1 and TRBJ2-6, with D possibly matching TRBD1 (5 bases). The CDR3 is 15 amino acids. Trimming stripped 5 bases from V and 0 bases from J, with 8 bases between. The V gene's germline CDR1 is MGHDK and CDR2 SYGVNS. The chain's CDR3 is CASSSGYSGANVLTF. For the CDR3, the DNA is TGTGCCAGCAGTTCAGGGTACTCTGGGGCCAACGTCCTGACTTTC.

This clone was picked up one time. The V call is TRBV6-5, the J call TRBJ2-3; D remains unclear. Germline V gives CDR1 MNHEY, CDR2 SVGAGI. V lost 2 bases to trimming and J lost 5 bases, with 8 bases between them. This CDR3 spans 13 amino acids. CDR3 residues: CASSYTPRDTQYF. DNA for the CDR3: TGTGCCAGCAGTTACACACCAAGAGATACGCAGTATTTT.

The chain uses TRBV5-5 and TRBJ1-3, with no clear D. The V end was cut by 0 bases, the J end by 0 bases, with 7 bases between. Looked up from germline, CDR1 is SGHKS and CDR2 is YYEKEE (reference sequence). The CDR3 has 15 residues. Here the CDR3 DNA reads TGTGCCAGCAGCTTGGCCCCGGGCTCTGGAAACACCATATATTTT. Translating gives CASSLAPGSGNTIYF. Complete variable domain (other parts from reference TRBV5-5 and TRBJ1-3): DAGVTQSPTHLIKTRGQQVTLRCSPISGHKSVSWYQQVLGQGPQFIFQYYEKEERGRGNFPDRFSARQFPNYSSELNVNALLLGDSALYLCASSLAPGSGNTIYFGEGSWLTVV.

This clone has just one count. The chain uses TRBV28 and TRBJ1-2; 7 bases are shared with TRBD1. The V gene end was trimmed by 11 bases and the J gene end by 2 bases; junction bases not matched to a gene: 2. Germline V gene sequence: CDR1 MDHEN, CDR2 SYDVKM. The CDR3 has 11 amino acids. Here the CDR3 DNA reads TGTGCCTCACAGGGGAACTATGGCTACACCTTC. Translated: CASQGNYGYTF.

J is TRBJ2-3 and V is TRBV21-1; no check of the table's D call, TRBD2, against the DNA was made. TRBV21-1 is a known pseudogene. CDR3 length equals 14 residues. The CDR3 DNA sequence: TGTGCCAGCCCTACTAGCGGACGCACAGATACGCAGTATTTT. Protein: CASPTSGRTDTQYF.

The genes are TRBV7-3 and TRBJ2-5; D perhaps matches TRBD2 (6 bases). CDR3 length: 15 amino acids. V was cut by 1 base and J by 5 bases, with 14 bases left in between. Looked up from germline, CDR1 is SGHTA and CDR2 is FQGTGA. The CDR3 protein is CASSLNTGVMETQYF. The CDR3 nucleotides read TGTGCCAGCAGCTTAAATACGGGAGTAATGGAGACCCAGTACTTC.

The chain joins TRBV5-1 to TRBJ2-3; 9 positions agree with TRBD2. CDR1 and CDR2 from the germline V gene are SGHRS and YFSETQ. Losses at the gene ends were 0 bases for V and 5 bases for J; bases not matched to a gene: 10. The CDR3 loop spans 17 amino acids. This CDR3 is CASSLVVRAGGLDTQYF. CDR3 DNA sequence: TGCGCCAGCAGCTTGGTTGTAAGAGCGGGAGGTCTAGATACGCAGTATTTT.

This clone was observed a few times. The chain recombines TRBV2 with TRBJ2-3, with 8 positions matching TRBD2. CDR1 SNHLY and CDR2 FYNNEI come from the germline V gene. This CDR3 spans 16 amino acids. V shed 3 bases and J 4 bases; nucleotides not matched to a gene: 9. In DNA, the CDR3 is TGTGCCAGCAGTGAGGGGCGGGGGGTTGGAGCAGATACGCAGTATTTT. Translating gives CASSEGRGVGADTQYF.

This chain joins TRBV30 and TRBJ1-4, with D possibly matching TRBD1 (6 bases). V was clipped by 5 bases and J by 8 bases, with 18 bases between them. The CDR3 contains 14 residues. Looked up from germline, CDR1 is GTSNPN and CDR2 is SVGIG (reference sequence). The CDR3 nucleotides are TGTGCCTGGCAACAGGGTCCGGAAAAAGAAAAACTGTTTTTT. It specifies CAWQQGPEKEKLFF.

This chain links TRBV7-6 with TRBJ2-3; the match to TRBD2 covers 11 bases. Germline CDR1 is SGHVS and CDR2 is FNYEAQ. This CDR3 has 17 amino acids. Germline trimming cut 1 base from V and 6 bases from J; bases unmatched to any gene: 9. In DNA, the CDR3 is TGTGCCAGCAGCTTAGTGTCTAGCGGGAGGAACAGGGATACGCAGTATTTT. Its protein product is CASSLVSSGRNRDTQYF.

This chain joins TRBV7-9 and TRBJ1-5, with a weak D call TRBD1 (6 bases). V lost 5 bases to trimming and J lost 7 bases, with 18 bases between them. Germline lookup yields CDR1 SEHNR and CDR2 FQNEAQ (reference sequence). CDR3 length: 15 amino acids. The CDR3 DNA is TGTGCCAGCAGCCTCGCGGCGGGGGCCGAACAGCCCCAGCATTTT. This translates into CASSLAAGAEQPQHF.

The chain links TRBV9 to TRBJ1-1, with 9 bases aligning to TRBD1. J gave up 6 bases and V 2 bases, and 5 bases lay outside the gene matches. The length of the CDR3 is 14 residues. Germline V gives CDR1 SGDLS, CDR2 YYNGEE. The chain's CDR3 is CASSVTGGLAEAFF. For the CDR3, the DNA is TGTGCCAGCAGCGTTACAGGGGGCCTGGCTGAAGCTTTCTTT. The full variable domain, in which reference TRBV9 and TRBJ1-1 provide the parts outside the CDR3, is DSGVTQTPKHLITATGQRVTLRCSPRSGDLSVYWYQQSLDQGLQFLIQYYNGEERAKGNILERFSAQQFPDLHSELNLSSLELGDSALYFCASSVTGGLAEAFFGQGTRLTVV.

The table lists this clone with a count of one. This chain connects TRBV3-1 (or the pseudogene TRBV3-2) to TRBJ2-2, with 9 bases lining up with TRBD1. In germline, CDR1 is LGHDT, CDR2 YNNKEL (reference sequence). The ends lost 4 bases at V and 5 bases at J; junction bases unmatched: 8. CDR3 size: 16 residues. CDR3 DNA sequence: TGTGCCAGCAGCCTAGAAGGACAGGGGAGAACCGGGGAGCTGTTTTTT. It yields the protein CASSLEGQGRTGELFF.

This chain uses TRBV7-9 with TRBJ1-4; TRBD1 might be the D (5 bases). There are 16 residues in the CDR3. Germline V lookup: CDR1 SEHNR, CDR2 FQNEAQ (reference sequence). V lost 8 bases and J lost 13, with 29 bases in between. Here the CDR3 DNA reads TGTGCCAGCGGAGAGTCCGGGGCCCTGTCAGCCGGGGGACTGTTTTTT. It codes for CASGESGALSAGGLFF.

CDR3 protein: CASSETGLYGYTF. As DNA, the CDR3 is TGTGCCAGCAGTGAAACAGGGCTCTATGGCTACACCTTC. This sequence joins TRBV6-1 and TRBJ1-2; perhaps TRBD1 as D (6 bases). Germline loops: CDR1 MNHNS, CDR2 SASEGT. CDR3 length equals 13 residues. V shed 2 bases and J shed 4 bases, with 8 bases lying between them.

The chain links TRBV18 to TRBJ1-1, with D possibly being TRBD1 (6 bases). Trimming stripped 3 bases from V and 5 bases from J, with 16 bases between. Germline CDR1 KGHSH, CDR2 LQKENI. The CDR3 has 15 residues. CDR3 DNA sequence: TGTGCCAGCTCACCTGGGGGCGGCCGGCGTACTGAAGCTTTCTTT. Protein product: CASSPGGGRRTEAFF.

The V gene is TRBV29-1, the J gene TRBJ1-2, with D tentatively TRBD1 (6 bases). Trimming shortened V by 4 bases and J by 3 bases, and 9 bases separated the two germline ends. Germline CDR1 reads SQVTM; CDR2 reads ANQGSEA. This CDR3 contains 12 residues. CDR3 sequence: CSVVPGDYGYTF. DNA of the CDR3: TGCAGCGTTGTACCAGGGGACTATGGCTACACCTTC.

This chain links TRBV3-1 (or the pseudogene TRBV3-2) with TRBJ2-2, with 7 bases aligning to TRBD2. The ends lost 4 bases at V and 14 bases at J; junction bases unmatched: 10. The CDR3 length is 13 residues. The germline V gene has CDR1 LGHDT and CDR2 YNNKEL (reference sequence). Written as DNA, the CDR3 is TGTGCCAGCAGCCTGCCGGGAGGCCAACAACTGTTTTTT. Its translation is CASSLPGGQQLFF.

This chain links TRBV19 with TRBJ1-2, with TRBD1 matching 8 bases. The germline gives CDR1 LNHDA, CDR2 SQIVND (reference sequence). Germline trimming cut 4 bases from V and 4 bases from J; bases unmatched to any gene: 5. The length of the CDR3 is 14 residues. The CDR3: CASSRTGSVYGYTF. CDR3 coding DNA: TGTGCCAGTAGTAGGACAGGGAGCGTCTATGGCTACACCTTC.

The genes are TRBV2 and TRBJ1-1; tentatively, D is TRBD1 (5 bases). The germline CDR1 and CDR2 sequences are SNHLY and FYNNEI. The CDR3 spans 11 residues. The V end lost 6 bases, the J end lost 5 bases, and 7 bases lay between the germline ends. The CDR3: CASREGTEAFF. Here the CDR3 DNA reads TGTGCCAGCAGGGAGGGGACTGAAGCTTTCTTT.

This chain joins TRBV18 and TRBJ1-5, with 10 positions matching TRBD1. Germline V gives CDR1 KGHSH, CDR2 LQKENI. The CDR3 is 16 residues long. The V segment lost 3 bases and the J segment 2 bases; nucleotides outside the gene matches: 4. The CDR3 coding sequence is TGTGCCAGCTCACCGGGGACAGGGGATGGCAATCAGCCCCAGCATTTT. It codes for CASSPGTGDGNQPQHF.

The chain joins TRBV28 to TRBJ1-5, with 9 bases aligning to TRBD1. The CDR3 contains 17 residues. The germline CDR1 and CDR2 sequences are MDHEN and SYDVKM. Trimming cost V 7 bases and J 4 bases; bases outside gene matches: 14. CDR3 residues: CASIRGQGLDYNQPQHF. The CDR3 nucleotides are TGTGCCAGCATTAGGGGACAGGGTTTAGATTATAATCAGCCCCAGCATTTT.